Following are 30 T cell receptor beta chains from one sample sequenced in a study of shared clonotypes between healthy human individuals. The table came from immunoSEQ multiplex PCR; TCRdb's copy has only in-frame clones and leaves some out. The sample consists of some 1 million clones, under 80% of them appearing once. Sample: memory CD4+ T cells sorted from blood. Sample subset: CD45RA-negative fraction. These receptors all stem from a man in his late teens or twenties in good health.

V gene TRBV9 combines with J gene TRBJ1-2; D might be TRBD1 (5 bases). Trimming pared 4 bases from V and 3 bases from J, leaving 19 bases between. The CDR3 contains 16 residues. Germline lookup yields CDR1 SGDLS and CDR2 YYNGEE. Here the CDR3 DNA reads TGTGCCAGCAGCCCCTTAGGGGCCCTGGGACACTATGGCTACACCTTC. As protein: CASSPLGALGHYGYTF.

In the case of this clone: Different DNA sequences within this sample yield the same CDR3. The chain links TRBV20-1 to TRBJ2-7; no reliable D call. Looked up from germline, CDR1 is DFQATT and CDR2 is SNEGSKA (reference sequence). V lost 5 bases and J lost 6, with 11 bases in between. The CDR3 spans 11 residues. The CDR3 nucleotides are TGCAGTGCTGGCCTGGCCAGCGAGCAGTACTTC. It encodes CSAGLASEQYF.

This clone was detected once. This chain uses TRBV4-2 with TRBJ2-1, with 9 bases that match TRBD2. CDR3 length equals 15 residues. Germline-derived CDR1 and CDR2 are LGHNA and YNFKEQ. The V gene end was trimmed by 0 bases and the J gene end by 9 bases; junction bases not matched to a gene: 6. The CDR3 region is CASSQEGERGAEQFF. The CDR3 DNA reads TGTGCCAGCAGCCAAGAAGGGGAGCGGGGGGCTGAGCAGTTCTTC.

DNA for the CDR3: TGTGCCTGGAGTGTAGGACAGGGGGCGGTCATATATTTT. Translating it yields CAWSVGQGAVIYF. The V and J genes are TRBV30 and TRBJ1-3, with 11 bases lining up with TRBD1. V dropped 0 bases and J dropped 12; count of bases not matched to a gene: 4. Per the germline V gene, CDR1 is GTSNPN and CDR2 is SVGIG (reference sequence). CDR3 size: 13 residues.

This chain joins TRBV5-6 and TRBJ1-1; 9 bases agree with TRBD1. Germline values: CDR1 SGHDT, CDR2 YYEEEE. The CDR3 loop spans 15 amino acids. V was clipped by 2 bases and J by 4 bases; unmatched bases: 6. This CDR3 reads CASSFAQTGGTEAFF. CDR3 bases: TGTGCCAGCAGCTTTGCCCAGACAGGGGGCACTGAAGCTTTCTTT.

The chain combines TRBV29-1 with TRBJ1-4, with D maybe TRBD1 (5 bases). Deletions cut 5 bases from V and 0 bases from J, with 13 bases between. The germline V gene encodes CDR1 SQVTM and CDR2 ANQGSEA. CDR3 length equals 15 residues. CDR3 bases: TGCAGCGTTAAGGGGTCCGGAGCAACTAATGAAAAACTGTTTTTT. Protein product: CSVKGSGATNEKLFF.

The chain couples TRBV5-1 to TRBJ2-7, with D perhaps matching TRBD1 (5 bases). Trimming shortened V by 4 bases and J by 5 bases, and 16 bases separated the two germline ends. This CDR3 spans 14 amino acids. The germline V gene has CDR1 SGHRS and CDR2 YFSETQ. CDR3 protein: CASSIGASKDEQYF. CDR3 DNA: TGCGCCAGCAGCATAGGGGCTTCGAAGGACGAGCAGTACTTC.

The chain combines TRBV30 with TRBJ2-5, with a weak D call TRBD1 (5 bases). The CDR3 has 17 residues. Trimming took 1 base from V and 2 from J, leaving 20 bases between them. Germline CDR1 is GTSNPN and CDR2 is SVGIG (reference sequence). DNA for the CDR3: TGTGCCTGGAGTGGCCCAGGGAACGGCCAAACACAAGAGACCCAGTACTTC. Translating it yields CAWSGPGNGQTQETQYF.

The V and J genes are TRBV6-4 and TRBJ2-7; TRBD2 aligns across 8 bases. V lost 6 bases and J lost 12; bases outside the gene matches: 16. The CDR3 spans 14 residues. Germline V lookup: CDR1 MRHNA, CDR2 SNTAGT. The CDR3 spells CASRGVGGALGVYF. The CDR3, as DNA: TGTGCCAGCAGGGGCGTCGGGGGGGCACTCGGCGTGTACTTC.

The chain links TRBV6-5 to TRBJ1-1; tentative D call: TRBD1 (6 bases). Germline V gives CDR1 MNHEY, CDR2 SVGAGI. The CDR3 extends over 14 amino acids. V was cut by 5 bases and J by 1 base, with 11 bases left in between. The CDR3 nucleotides read TGTGCCAGCAGTACCCCCAGGGGGAACACTGAAGCTTTCTTT. Residues: CASSTPRGNTEAFF.

The genes are TRBV7-2 and TRBJ2-1, with 8 bases fitting TRBD2. The V and J ends lost 2 bases and 5 bases, in that order; junction bases with no gene match: 17. Germline CDR1 reads SGHTA; CDR2 reads FQGNSA. This CDR3 contains 19 residues. In DNA form, the CDR3 reads TGTGCCAGCAGCTTATTTGGTGGCAGCGGGAGATACTTGGACAATGAGCAGTTCTTC. As protein: CASSLFGGSGRYLDNEQFF.

J is TRBJ1-5 and V is TRBV30; D is unclear. The CDR3 consists of 14 residues. Germline CDR1 GTSNPN, CDR2 SVGIG (reference sequence). V was trimmed by 5 bases and J by 0 bases, leaving 11 bases between them. The CDR3 is CAWGNVNSNQPQHF. As DNA, the CDR3 is TGTGCCTGGGGAAACGTAAATAGCAATCAGCCCCAGCATTTT.

CDR3 nucleotide sequence: TGTGCCACCAGCAGAGATAGGGCAGGGTCCCCAGATACGCAGTATTTT. This translates into CATSRDRAGSPDTQYF. The chain uses TRBV15 and TRBJ2-3; perhaps TRBD1 as D (5 bases). This CDR3 spans 16 amino acids. The germline V and J ends were trimmed by 0 bases and 4 bases, with 14 bases remaining between them. Germline CDR1 and CDR2: LNHNV and YYDKDF (reference sequence).

This chain uses TRBV28 with TRBJ1-3; D perhaps matches TRBD1 (6 bases). Trimming left V 4 bases short and J 3 bases short, with 16 bases between. Germline assignment: CDR1 MDHEN and CDR2 SYDVKM. The CDR3 is 16 amino acids. The CDR3 coding sequence is TGTGCCAGCAGTTCCTTAGACAGGTTCGATGGAAACACCATATATTTT. This encodes CASSSLDRFDGNTIYF.

This clone was seen a handful of times. Other nucleotide sequences in the sample specify the same CDR3. The V gene is TRBV7-9, the J gene TRBJ2-7, with D unclear. This CDR3 has 12 amino acids. The germline V gene encodes CDR1 SEHNR and CDR2 FQNEAQ (reference sequence). Trimming shortened V by 1 base and J by 1 base, and 2 bases separated the two germline ends. The CDR3 DNA is TGTGCCAGCAGCTTAGTTTCCTACGAGCAGTACTTC. Its translation: CASSLVSYEQYF. Full variable domain (missing parts from reference TRBV7-9 and TRBJ2-7): DTGVSQNPRHKITKRGQNVTFRCDPISEHNRLYWYRQTLGQGPEFLTYFQNEAQLEKSRLLSDRFSAERPKGSFSTLEIQRTEQGDSAMYLCASSLVSYEQYFGPGTRLTVT.

The chain employs TRBV6-4 and TRBJ1-3; D gene uncertain. Germline V gene data show CDR1 as MRHNA and CDR2 as SNTAGT. Trimming took off 7 bases at V and 0 bases at J, with 10 bases between the two ends. The CDR3 length is 14 residues. The CDR3: CASKRRRSGNTIYF. The CDR3 bases are TGTGCCAGCAAAAGACGGCGCTCTGGAAACACCATATATTTT.

The V gene is TRBV5-1, the J gene TRBJ1-4; 9 bases agree with TRBD1. The junction had 8 bases not matched to a gene; V was cut back by 4 bases and J by 7 bases. Germline V gives CDR1 SGHRS, CDR2 YFSETQ. This CDR3 spans 15 amino acids. Written as DNA, the CDR3 is TGCGCCAGCAGCGGTGTGGGGACAGGGCTTGAAAAACTGTTTTTT. This codes for CASSGVGTGLEKLFF.

J is TRBJ1-4 and V is TRBV5-4; maybe TRBD1 (5 bases). Trimming left V 4 bases short and J 8 bases short, with 24 bases between. CDR3 size: 17 residues. Germline V lookup: CDR1 SGHNT, CDR2 YYREEE (reference sequence). The CDR3 nucleotides read TGTGCCAGCAGCCCCGGCGGAGGTCGGGGGGATCTGGAAAAACTGTTTTTT. Its protein is CASSPGGGRGDLEKLFF.

The chain is built from TRBV5-1 and TRBJ2-5; 8 nucleotides line up with TRBD2. This CDR3 contains 14 residues. Germline CDR1 reads SGHRS; CDR2 reads YFSETQ. Losses at the gene ends were 4 bases for V and 2 bases for J; bases not matched to a gene: 4. The chain's CDR3 is CASSSSGAQETQYF. The CDR3 nucleotides read TGCGCCAGCAGCAGTAGCGGGGCTCAAGAGACCCAGTACTTC.

The rearrangement links TRBV2 to TRBJ2-1; 8 positions agree with TRBD1. This CDR3 has 15 residues. Trimming cost V 4 bases and J 5 bases; bases outside gene matches: 7. Per germline, CDR1 SNHLY and CDR2 FYNNEI. The CDR3 DNA reads as TGTGCCAGCAGTGGCAGGGGGCGCGGACACAATGAGCAGTTCTTC. Amino acid sequence: CASSGRGRGHNEQFF.

The chain employs TRBV4-1 and TRBJ2-1; D is undetermined. The length of the CDR3 is 13 residues. Germline values: CDR1 MGHRA, CDR2 YSYEKL. The ends were cut back, 0 bases at V and 7 bases at J, with 7 bases in the middle. The DNA for the CDR3 is TGCGCCAGCAGCCAAGATGGCGCAAATGAGCAGTTCTTC. As protein: CASSQDGANEQFF.

This chain joins TRBV5-6 and TRBJ2-5, with 10 bases fitting TRBD2. V was pared by 3 bases and J by 4 bases, with 9 bases of the junction left unmatched. The CDR3 totals 16 residues. Germline CDR1 SGHDT, CDR2 YYEEEE. This CDR3 reads CASSSGTSELLETQYF. DNA of the CDR3: TGTGCCAGCAGCTCCGGGACTAGCGAGTTATTAGAGACCCAGTACTTC.

The chain combines TRBV20-1 with TRBJ2-1; D gene ambiguous. The CDR3 has 11 residues. V lost 8 bases to trimming and J lost 3 bases, with 8 bases between them. Germline V gene lookup returns CDR1 DFQATT and CDR2 SNEGSKA (reference sequence). DNA for the CDR3: TGCAGTCCCCACGGCTACAATGAGCAGTTCTTC. Translation gives CSPHGYNEQFF.

The rearrangement uses TRBV6-5 and TRBJ2-3; weak D call: TRBD2 (5 bases). V lost 6 bases, J lost 1 base, and 14 bases lay in between. Germline V gene data show CDR1 as MNHEY and CDR2 as SVGAGI. CDR3 length equals 15 residues. CDR3 sequence reads: CASSSEALGTDTQYF. In nucleotides, the CDR3 is TGTGCCAGCAGCTCGGAGGCGCTGGGCACAGATACGCAGTATTTT.

In this sample, this clone turned up a few times. The gene calls are TRBV5-1 and TRBJ1-3; perhaps TRBD1 as D (6 bases). The V end lost 0 bases, the J end lost 4 bases, and 14 bases lay between the germline ends. There are 16 residues in the CDR3. Looked up from germline, CDR1 is SGHRS and CDR2 is YFSETQ. CDR3 region: CASSLAAQGSGNTIYF. The CDR3 DNA reads TGCGCCAGCAGCTTGGCTGCACAGGGTTCCGGAAACACCATATATTTT.

This chain joins TRBV6-1 and TRBJ1-5; D is possibly TRBD1 (6 bases). Per the germline V gene, CDR1 is MNHNS and CDR2 is SASEGT. The CDR3 length is 15 residues. V shed 2 bases and J shed 3 bases, with 11 bases lying between them. CDR3 coding DNA: TGTGCCAGCAGTGAAAAGGGGGGGGCCAATCAGCCCCAGCATTTT. Protein sequence: CASSEKGGANQPQHF.

This clone appeared many times. The gene calls are TRBV19 and TRBJ1-1; 9 positions agree with TRBD1. CDR1 and CDR2 from the germline V gene are LNHDA and SQIVND (reference sequence). The ends lost 7 bases at V and 6 bases at J; junction bases unmatched: 9. The CDR3 contains 14 residues. The CDR3 sequence is CASTSPDRGPEAFF. In nucleotides, the CDR3 is TGTGCCAGTACCTCTCCGGACAGGGGACCTGAAGCTTTCTTT.

The V and J genes are TRBV10-1 and TRBJ1-5, with D perhaps TRBD1 (5 bases). Trimming removed 4 bases from V and 4 bases from J, with 17 bases in between. Per the germline V gene, CDR1 is WNHNN and CDR2 is SYGVQD (reference sequence). The CDR3 runs to 16 residues. The CDR3: CASSVSPGRLNQPQHF. The CDR3, as DNA: TGCGCCAGCAGTGTATCTCCGGGACGATTGAATCAGCCCCAGCATTTT.

This rearrangement joins TRBV7-6 to TRBJ1-1; no firm D call. The germline V gene has CDR1 SGHVS and CDR2 FNYEAQ. Trimming shortened V by 5 bases and J by 2 bases, and 12 bases separated the two germline ends. The CDR3 sequence is 14 residues long. The CDR3 DNA reads TGTGCCAGCAGCCCCTACGGCACCAACACTGAAGCTTTCTTT. Amino acids: CASSPYGTNTEAFF.

V and J are TRBV2 and TRBJ2-2; no clear D gene. This CDR3 has 15 residues. Trimming took off 0 bases at V and 6 bases at J, with 11 bases between the two ends. The germline CDR1 and CDR2 sequences are SNHLY and FYNNEI. CDR3 in DNA: TGTGCCAGCAGTGAAGCGCTGCCCGGAGCCGGGGAGCTGTTTTTT. Residues: CASSEALPGAGELFF. The full variable domain, in which reference TRBV2 and TRBJ2-2 provide the parts outside the CDR3, is EPEVTQTPSHQVTQMGQEVILRCVPISNHLYFYWYRQILGQKVEFLVSFYNNEISEKSEIFDDQFSVERPDGSNFTLKIRSTKLEDSAMYFCASSEALPGAGELFFGEGSRLTVL.